One TCR beta chain is described in this entry. The record originates from a study of T cells after yellow fever vaccination. The wider study: A sort based on CD3, CD45RA, CCR7 and CD95 yielded the EM, EMRA, CM and Tscm memory subsets. Study-level results: Only a small proportion of the clonotypes turned up in both the CD4 and the CD8 compartments, likely arising from convergent recombination.

A single record per CDR3 protein comes from TCRdb applying MiXCR to the 5' RACE reads. The sample records 25,000 to 30,000 distinct CDR3 sequences, roughly 6% being singletons. There are 14 residues in the CDR3. Germline V CDR1 and CDR2: SGHTA, FQGNSA. V lost 1 base and J lost 4, with 11 bases in between. The sequencing used PBMCs, either bulk or a sorted T-cell subset (CD4+, CD8+, memory, or dextramer-sorted; not recorded which), collected on the day of the yellow fever booster vaccination. This sequence originates from a man between 25 and 39 years old who received the YFV17D yellow fever vaccine. The V gene is TRBV7-2, the J gene TRBJ2-7; D is uncertain. The CDR3, as DNA: TGTGCCAGCAGCTTAGGCCCGGCGGTGTACGAGCAGTACTTC. It yields the protein CASSLGPAVYEQYF.